This T cell receptor (beta chain) derives from a study of blood T cell repertoires in COVID-19 (dated by TCRdb to the early 2020s). Some background on the complete study: Collaborator samples came from the United States, Italy and Spain and covered acute and convalescent phases of COVID-19. The prospective study material was composed of cDNA or gDNA derived from T cells, B-cell-depleted T cells, or PBMCs. Deeply sampled blood TCRbeta repertoires from subjects exposed to, actively infected with, or recovered from COVID-19 were included in the dataset. The repertoires were made available in a free public database intended to serve as a resource for research on the immune response to SARS-CoV-2. The sample metadata nearly always contained a de-identified subject ID, COVID-19 status, age in years and sex. Where available, HLA class I and class II types were obtained from metadata supplied by the sample provider rather than from assay-based typing. Samples came from the ongoing ImmuneRACE study (first 160 participants) plus 1,254 subjects from 6 global collaborators.

To note about this clone: Its antigen has not been determined. No base quality values were provided; no much bigger clone lies one nucleotide off.

TCRbeta CDR3 regions were amplified from genomic DNA using the immunoSEQ Assay, a bias-controlled multiplex PCR. Per the source publication's procedure: Nucleated cell counts per sample were estimated from amplification of reference gene primers within the assay. Sequence reads were collapsed and filtered to measure the absolute abundance of every unique TCRbeta CDR3 rearrangement. For each sample, productive Simpson clonality was calculated as the square root of Simpson's diversity index over productive rearrangements. TCRdb re-hosts the immuneACCESS table, in-frame sequences only. Its copies lack some clones; in the studies checked, an unresolved V gene accounts for under half of them, and the cause for the rest is not known. V, J and clone size were drawn from that table, and D and trimming were deduced from the DNA. The sample table records about 370,000 clones; approximately 89% of these occur just once. 10% of the sample is taken by the ten largest.

One collaborating source in Seattle enrolled patients during active infection and followed them longitudinally through the course of disease. The collaborating institutions used their own protocols to collect whole blood in K2EDTA tubes. For TCRbeta analysis, collaborators shipped samples in one of three forms: frozen whole blood, isolated PBMCs, or DNA extracted from either of those sample types. Summary of the overall study and its limitations: How much clinical and demographic metadata was included differed by source and by participant, and the metadata was provided uncurated.

The sequence came from a woman in her twenties or thirties with COVID-19, enrolled during active disease. Specimen: peripheral blood.

The nucleotide sequence is TGTGCCAGCAGTATAATCCCCGGACTAGCGGGAGAGGGGGCCCTCCTCTACAATGAGCAGTTCTTC. It codes for CASSIIPGLAGEGALLYNEQFF. The chain was built from TRBV27 and TRBJ2-1; 13 bases in between match TRBD2. Trimming accounts for 5 bases at V and 3 bases at J, while the number of junction bases matched to no gene is 22. Its CDR3 holds 22 amino acids, cysteine through phenylalanine. The DNA shown is the 66-base CDR3, in frame from base 1. Via the germline V gene (reference sequence), CDR1 is MNHEY and CDR2 SMNVEV.